This is a list of T cell receptor beta chains from one sample in a study of T-cell reconstitution after alpha-beta-depleted transplantation in children. Each CDR3 protein is one row after TCRdb ran MiXCR on the PCR reads. The sample has more than 200,000 distinct CDR3 sequences; roughly a quarter are singletons. Here the sequenced sample was PBMCs, mostly from graft donor cells, taken 360 days after TCRalphabeta/CD19-depleted stem cell transplant. These receptors originate from a female patient between 2 and 15 years old who had a stem cell transplant for congenital amegakaryocytic thrombocytopenia, so the T cells may come from the graft donor. Each CDR3 is given with its conserved first and last residue. A D gene is named only where the DNA matches it firmly. Size is stated for part of the rows, as once, few or many counts, or as a class when the clone is expanded.

v_gene	abundance	j_gene	d_gene	CDR3nt	CDR3aa
TRBV5-1	.	TRBJ1-1	.	TGCGCCAGCAAGACAGGATTGAACACTGAAGCTTTCTTT	CASKTGLNTEAFF
TRBV10-3	few	TRBJ2-3	.	TGTGCCATCAGTGAGTCGAAGGCCAGGGTTGGCACAGATACGCAGTATTTT	CAISESKARVGTDTQYF
TRBV9	few	TRBJ2-5	.	TGTGCCAGCAGCCCGACCCCCGCTAGCAGTGCAGAGACCCAGTACTTC	CASSPTPASSAETQYF
TRBV28	few	TRBJ2-1	.	TGTGCCAGCAGTCTGACAAGACCCCCGAGCTCCTACAATGAGCAGTTCTTC	CASSLTRPPSSYNEQFF
TRBV28	few	TRBJ2-3	TRBD1	TGTGCCAGCAACTCCGATACAGGGGCAGATACGCAGTATTTT	CASNSDTGADTQYF
TRBV4-1	many	TRBJ2-5	.	TGCGCCAGCAGCCAAGGGGATAATTCACAAGAGACCCAGTACTTC	CASSQGDNSQETQYF
TRBV7-2	.	TRBJ2-5	TRBD2	TGTGCCAGCAGCTTACACGGACTAGCGGTCCAAGAGACCCAGTACTTC	CASSLHGLAVQETQYF
TRBV10-3	.	TRBJ2-2	TRBD2	TGTGCCATCAGTGCGTCTAGCGGGAGTCGGGACACCGGGGAGCTGTTTTTT	CAISASSGSRDTGELFF
TRBV10-3	.	TRBJ1-1	.	TGTGCCATCAGTGACCCGACGGTCCTCTGGGCTTTCTTT	CAISDPTVLWAFF
TRBV24-1	many	TRBJ2-1	.	TGTGCCACCAGTGATCAGTGGGATGAGCAGTTCTTC	CATSDQWDEQFF
TRBV5-1	.	TRBJ2-7	TRBD2	TGCGCCAGCAGATGGACTAGCGGCGGGTACGAGCAGTACTTC	CASRWTSGGYEQYF
TRBV2	many	TRBJ2-7	.	TGTGCCAGCAGTGAAGCGCTTGACACACGGGAGCAGTACTTC	CASSEALDTREQYF
TRBV7-3	.	TRBJ2-3	TRBD2	TGTGCCAGCAGCTTCGAGCGGGACCTTTACTACACAGATACGCAGTATTTT	CASSFERDLYYTDTQYF
TRBV12-3/TRBV12-4	few	TRBJ2-5	TRBD1	TGTGCCAGCAGTCCAGGACAGGACAACCCAAGAGAGGCCCAGTACTTC	CASSPGQDNPREAQYF
TRBV7-2	.	TRBJ2-7	.	TGTGCCAGCAGCTTATTTCCTAGAACTTACGAGCAGTACTTC	CASSLFPRTYEQYF
TRBV12-5	.	TRBJ2-7	.	TGTGCTAGTGTCCAACGCCGACAGTCCTTCTACGAGCAGTACTTC	CASVQRRQSFYEQYF
TRBV5-1	many	TRBJ1-1	.	TGCGCCAGCAGCTTGTCGTCCGGGGACACTGAAGCTTTCTTT	CASSLSSGDTEAFF
TRBV5-1	few	TRBJ2-5	.	TGCGCCAGCAGCTTGGGGTCATCCGGGGAATTGTACTTC	CASSLGSSGELYF
TRBV27	few	TRBJ1-1	.	TGTGCCAGCAGTAATAGGAGGGGGGGTCAATCGGACACTGAAGCTTTCTTT	CASSNRRGGQSDTEAFF
TRBV12-3/TRBV12-4	medium-sized	TRBJ2-7	TRBD2	TGTGCCAGCAGTTTCCTAGCGGGGGGTCCCTACGAGCAGTACTTC	CASSFLAGGPYEQYF
TRBV19	few	TRBJ1-5	.	TGTGCCAGTAGTATAGGGGACTCTCCTCCGCCCCAGCATTTT	CASSIGDSPPPQHF
TRBV10-3	few	TRBJ2-1	TRBD1	TGTGCCATCAGTGGTGACCGGGACAGGGAATTCTACAATGAGCAGTTCTTC	CAISGDRDREFYNEQFF
TRBV4-1	.	TRBJ2-6	.	TGCGCCAGCAGCCAAGATCCGCTTTACTCTGGGGCCAACGTCCTGACTTTC	CASSQDPLYSGANVLTF
TRBV11-2	few	TRBJ2-2	.	TGTGCCAGCAGCTTAGAAGGGGGTTTCCCCGGGGAGCTGTTTTTT	CASSLEGGFPGELFF
TRBV4-2	once	TRBJ2-5	.	TGTGCCAGCAGCCAAGACGAGGTCAGCCGGCGGGCCCAGTACTTC	CASSQDEVSRRAQYF
TRBV10-2	.	TRBJ2-7	.	TGCGCCAGCAGTACAGGGTCCCACGAGCAGTACTTC	CASSTGSHEQYF
TRBV24-1	.	TRBJ2-2	.	TGTGCCACCAGTGATCCATCAGCCCCCACCGGGGAGCTGTTTTTT	CATSDPSAPTGELFF